The 27 T cell receptor beta chains below come from one sample, sequenced in a study of siplizumab effects on memory and regulatory T cells. Libraries were prepared by immunoSEQ multiplex PCR; TCRdb keeps only in-frame clonotypes and omits some of them. This table holds around 100,000 clones, around 94% found once. Source material: non-Treg CD4+ T cells sorted from blood. These receptors all stem from a human donor in good health.

The chain is built from TRBV2 and TRBJ1-1; possibly TRBD1 for D (5 bases). V was shortened by 6 bases and J by 1 base, with 15 bases between the two germline ends. CDR1 and CDR2 (germline): SNHLY, FYNNEI. The CDR3 sequence is 15 residues long. The CDR3 protein is CASRGRGLRNTEAFF. CDR3 nucleotides: TGTGCCAGCAGGGGAAGGGGTTTACGGAACACTGAAGCTTTCTTT.

Only one count was recorded for this clone. Different DNA sequences within this sample yield the same CDR3. CDR3 sequence: CASSLGQGIYEQYF. The CDR3 DNA follows: TGCGCCAGCAGCTTAGGACAGGGGATCTACGAGCAGTACTTC. The chain employs TRBV5-1 and TRBJ2-7; 9 nucleotides align to TRBD1. This CDR3 is 14 amino acids long. Germline V gene lookup returns CDR1 SGHRS and CDR2 YFSETQ. With V trimmed by 2 bases and J by 3 bases, 3 bases remained unmatched.

As DNA, the CDR3 is TGTGCCAGTAGTATTGGTATTGGGCCCTACGAGCAGTACTTC. Its protein product is CASSIGIGPYEQYF. This chain joins TRBV19 and TRBJ2-7, with D unresolved. Germline lookup yields CDR1 LNHDA and CDR2 SQIVND (reference sequence). This CDR3 contains 14 residues. V lost 3 bases to trimming and J lost 2 bases, with 11 bases between them.

J is TRBJ1-4 and V is TRBV2; D gene ambiguous. The CDR3 spans 15 residues. Germline V gives CDR1 SNHLY, CDR2 FYNNEI. V shed 3 bases and J shed 0 bases, with 8 bases lying between them. CDR3 loop: CASSDSFPTNEKLFF. The CDR3, as DNA: TGTGCCAGCAGTGACAGCTTTCCAACTAATGAAAAACTGTTTTTT.

The J gene is TRBJ2-3, the V gene TRBV4-1; perhaps TRBD1 as D (6 bases). The CDR3 contains 17 residues. Germline lookup yields CDR1 MGHRA and CDR2 YSYEKL. Trimming stripped 1 base from V and 1 base from J, with 15 bases between. CDR3 amino acids: CASSQGRVGHGTDTQYF. The CDR3 DNA sequence: TGCGCCAGCAGCCAAGGCCGGGTGGGACACGGCACAGATACGCAGTATTTT.

The chain joins TRBV7-9 to TRBJ1-4; D might be TRBD1 (6 bases). This CDR3 spans 14 amino acids. Trimming pared 5 bases from V and 7 bases from J, leaving 14 bases between. Germline V gene sequence: CDR1 SEHNR, CDR2 FQNEAQ (reference sequence). The CDR3 DNA sequence: TGTGCCAGCAGCCCGAGGGGGGCTGGTGAAAAACTGTTTTTT. This gives the protein CASSPRGAGEKLFF.

The chain employs TRBV9 and TRBJ1-2; D might be TRBD1 (5 bases). Germline CDR1 is SGDLS and CDR2 is YYNGEE. CDR3 size: 14 residues. V lost 3 bases and J 9 bases, leaving 18 bases between the germline ends. The CDR3 sequence is CASSADSLLYSYTF. The CDR3 bases are TGTGCCAGCAGCGCTGACAGCCTACTTTACAGCTACACCTTC.

The V and J genes are TRBV18 and TRBJ2-7, with 13 bases fitting TRBD2. The germline CDR1 and CDR2 sequences are KGHSH and LQKENI. The CDR3 has 15 residues. After removal of 1 base from V and 4 bases from J, the junction contained 1 base not matched to a gene. In DNA, the CDR3 is TGTGCCAGCTCACCACAGGGACTAGCGGGGTACGAGCAGTACTTC. The encoded protein is CASSPQGLAGYEQYF.

The J gene is TRBJ1-1, the V gene TRBV2; D is unclear. This CDR3 has 12 amino acids. V lost 10 bases to trimming and J lost 4 bases, with 13 bases between them. The germline V gene encodes CDR1 SNHLY and CDR2 FYNNEI. CDR3 in amino acids: CATGPEATEAFF. In DNA, the CDR3 is TGTGCCACCGGGCCGGAGGCCACTGAAGCTTTCTTT. The entire variable domain, with the rest obtained from reference TRBV2 and TRBJ1-1, is as follows: EPEVTQTPSHQVTQMGQEVILRCVPISNHLYFYWYRQILGQKVEFLVSFYNNEISEKSEIFDDQFSVERPDGSNFTLKIRSTKLEDSAMYFCATGPEATEAFFGQGTRLTVV.

The genes are TRBV19 and TRBJ1-2, with TRBD1 matching 7 bases. V shed 6 bases, J shed 4 bases, and the junction held 8 bases outside the gene matches. There are 14 residues in the CDR3. Germline V gene lookup returns CDR1 LNHDA and CDR2 SQIVND (reference sequence). The CDR3 DNA follows: TGTGCCAGTAGCACGACAGGGAGTAGCTATGGCTACACCTTC. Its translation is CASSTTGSSYGYTF.

The rearrangement uses TRBV5-1 and TRBJ1-1; D may be TRBD1 (5 bases). The length of the CDR3 is 16 residues. The germline gives CDR1 SGHRS, CDR2 YFSETQ. Trimming cost V 4 bases and J 1 base, with 17 bases left between them. CDR3 protein: CASSPNWGVPNTEAFF. The DNA for the CDR3 is TGCGCCAGCAGCCCGAATTGGGGCGTTCCGAACACTGAAGCTTTCTTT.

V gene TRBV2 combines with J gene TRBJ2-7, with D unresolved. Germline CDR1 and CDR2: SNHLY and FYNNEI. This CDR3 region has 10 residues. V dropped 8 bases and J dropped 3 bases, with 5 bases sitting between them. The CDR3 region is CASGRYEQYF. The CDR3 DNA reads as TGTGCCAGCGGCCGCTACGAGCAGTACTTC.

This chain connects TRBV5-1 to TRBJ2-7; TRBD1 agrees at 10 bases. Germline loops: CDR1 SGHRS, CDR2 YFSETQ. CDR3 length equals 15 residues. V lost 4 bases, J lost 5 bases, and 9 bases stayed unmatched. The CDR3 reads CASSEGTGVFHEQYF. The CDR3 DNA is TGCGCCAGCAGCGAGGGGACAGGGGTCTTCCACGAGCAGTACTTC.

This chain uses TRBV6-6 with TRBJ2-6; D is undetermined. CDR1 and CDR2 from the germline V gene are MNHNY and SVGAGI (reference sequence). This CDR3 is built from 13 residues. V lost 8 bases to trimming and J lost 0 bases, with 5 bases between them. The DNA for the CDR3 is TGTGCCAGCGTTGCCTCTGGGGCCAACGTCCTGACTTTC. Translated, it gives CASVASGANVLTF.

V usage is TRBV5-1 and J usage is TRBJ2-5, with TRBD2 identical over 9 bases. Looked up from germline, CDR1 is SGHRS and CDR2 is YFSETQ. This CDR3 is 16 amino acids long. With 0 bases clipped from V and 1 base from J, the junction kept 4 bases outside the gene matches. CDR3 sequence: CASSLAASGIQETQYF. CDR3 DNA sequence: TGCGCCAGCAGCTTGGCGGCTAGCGGGATCCAAGAGACCCAGTACTTC.

With respect to this clone: Other nucleotide sequences from this sample produce the same CDR3. The CDR3 coding sequence is TGCGCCAGCAGCCCAGACGGATATCAGCCCCAGCATTTT. This sequence encodes CASSPDGYQPQHF. The J gene is TRBJ1-5, the V gene TRBV5-1; D not certain. V lost 4 bases, J lost 5 bases, and 10 bases lay in between. The CDR3 consists of 13 residues. CDR1 and CDR2 (germline): SGHRS, YFSETQ.

The chain carries TRBV29-1 and TRBJ1-1, with D unresolved. CDR1 SQVTM and CDR2 ANQGSEA come from the germline V gene. This CDR3 comprises 11 residues. V lost 1 base and J 6 bases, leaving 6 bases between the germline ends. The CDR3 spells CSVEAVAEAFF. CDR3 bases: TGCAGCGTTGAAGCAGTGGCTGAAGCTTTCTTT.

V is TRBV6-5 and J is TRBJ2-3; no clear D gene. Trimming removed 2 bases from V and 2 bases from J, with 5 bases in between. In germline, CDR1 is MNHEY, CDR2 SVGAGI. CDR3 length: 13 residues. As DNA, the CDR3 is TGTGCCAGCAGTTACCGATTCACAGATACGCAGTATTTT. It codes for CASSYRFTDTQYF.

The V call is TRBV7-9, the J call TRBJ2-1; TRBD2 agrees at 7 bases. J lost 2 bases, V lost 3 bases, and 4 bases had no gene match. Looked up from germline, CDR1 is SEHNR and CDR2 is FQNEAQ (reference sequence). CDR3 length: 15 amino acids. The CDR3 coding sequence is TGTGCCAGCAGCTTCCCTAGCGGCACCTACAATGAGCAGTTCTTC. Amino acids: CASSFPSGTYNEQFF.

The gene calls are TRBV19 and TRBJ2-7; the D is unclear. Trimming cost V 6 bases and J 5 bases, with 17 bases left between them. Germline V CDR1 and CDR2: LNHDA, SQIVND (reference sequence). The CDR3 has 14 amino acids. The CDR3 bases are TGTGCCAGTAGCCAGGTCGCAGGATGGGACGAGCAGTACTTC. Translated, it gives CASSQVAGWDEQYF. Full variable domain (outside the CDR3, taken from reference TRBV19 and TRBJ2-7): DGGITQSPKYLFRKEGQNVTLSCEQNLNHDAMYWYRQDPGQGLRLIYYSQIVNDFQKGDIAEGYSVSREKKESFPLTVTSAQKNPTAFYLCASSQVAGWDEQYFGPGTRLTVT.

The J gene is TRBJ1-6, the V gene TRBV5-1, with D possibly being TRBD1 (5 bases). The CDR3 has 16 residues. Deletions cut 2 bases from V and 7 bases from J, with 16 bases between. Germline V gene sequence: CDR1 SGHRS, CDR2 YFSETQ. CDR3 sequence: CASSLGTLSGNSPLHF. In nucleotides, the CDR3 is TGCGCCAGCAGCTTAGGGACTCTCTCGGGGAATTCACCCCTCCACTTT.

The chain employs TRBV6-1 and TRBJ2-7; D is ambiguous. The germline V gene has CDR1 MNHNS and CDR2 SASEGT. The CDR3 length is 14 residues. V was shortened by 10 bases and J by 2 bases, with 18 bases between the two germline ends. CDR3 amino acids: CATLPETKTYEQYF. The DNA of the CDR3 is TGTGCCACCCTTCCGGAGACGAAAACCTACGAGCAGTACTTC.

This chain uses TRBV5-4 with TRBJ1-3; TRBD1 might be the D (5 bases). V lost 1 base to trimming and J lost 1 base, with 9 bases between them. CDR1 SGHNT and CDR2 YYREEE come from the germline V gene (reference sequence). The CDR3 runs 15 residues. CDR3 residues: CASSLPQGSGNTIYF. In DNA form, the CDR3 reads TGTGCCAGCAGCTTGCCCCAGGGTTCTGGAAACACCATATATTTT.

V is TRBV11-2 and J is TRBJ2-7; 11 positions match TRBD2. The ends lost 1 base at V and 3 bases at J; junction bases unmatched: 2. Germline values: CDR1 SGHAT, CDR2 FQNNGV. The CDR3 has 15 residues. CDR3 coding DNA: TGTGCCAGCAGCTTAGCAGGGACTAGCGGCTACGAGCAGTACTTC. It yields the protein CASSLAGTSGYEQYF.

V and J are TRBV30 and TRBJ2-5, with unresolved D. V gave up 2 bases and J gave up 5 bases, with 12 bases separating them. The CDR3 runs 13 residues. Germline-derived CDR1 and CDR2 are GTSNPN and SVGIG (reference sequence). The CDR3 nucleotides are TGTGCCTGGAGTCGTAATTCCGGCGAGACCCAGTACTTC. Its protein is CAWSRNSGETQYF.

This rearrangement joins TRBV19 to TRBJ1-1; no firm D call. Trimming stripped 6 bases from V and 3 bases from J, with 11 bases between. CDR3 length equals 13 residues. Germline CDR1 and CDR2: LNHDA and SQIVND (reference sequence). This CDR3 reads CASSWRRDTEAFF. CDR3 nucleotides: TGTGCCAGTAGCTGGAGGAGGGACACTGAAGCTTTCTTT.

Here the CDR3 reads CASSLARSSYEQYF. The CDR3 DNA sequence: TGCGCCAGCAGCTTGGCCAGGAGCTCCTACGAGCAGTACTTC. The V call is TRBV5-1, the J call TRBJ2-7; D unresolved. CDR3 size: 14 residues. The V gene's germline CDR1 is SGHRS and CDR2 YFSETQ. The V and J ends lost 0 bases and 0 bases respectively, with 7 bases between them.